The T cell receptor beta chain described here comes from a study of cytomegalovirus exposure and HLA in healthy donors (dated by TCRdb to 2016 to 2017). With regard to the full study: An earlier analysis of roughly 610 of the donors reported roughly 300 Gb of sequence data and 95 million to 140 million unique TCR beta sequences obtained from about 200 million T cells. Roughly 300 gigabases of sequencing data and 91 million or so unique TCR sequences made up an early release that covered approximately 620 HLA-typed donors. Among the approximately 430 genotyped donors, approximately 76% belonged to the genetic ancestry cluster associated with self-reported Caucasian donors. Because of strong linkage in the cohort, four or five DR-DQ haplotypes were treated as single units for association and clustering. To predict cytomegalovirus infection status, the study combined high-throughput TCR immunosequencing, statistical association of individual TCRs with disease status, and machine learning. In a later analysis, previously published TCR beta repertoires from hundreds of donors were re-analyzed and high-resolution HLA genotyping was added so that TCR occurrence patterns could be studied. Every discovery cohort repertoire had been produced on one sequencing platform. Across some 400 genotyped donors of the cohort, an average of approximately 200,000 unique TCR beta nucleotide sequences per donor were sequenced, and roughly 17% of those sequences were non-productive. Class I and class II HLA loci were covered by the typing at four-digit resolution. The T cell repertoires of several hundred subjects were profiled by immunosequencing and related to cytomegalovirus serostatus. In a later genetic analysis, genome-wide SNP genotypes for about three fifths of the roughly 670 donors were used, and that subset was treated as a discovery cohort. The number of donors typed differed by locus, with roughly 629-640 for A, B, C, DRB1 and DQB1, around 520 for DQA1, approximately 570 for DPA1, and 450 to 480 for DPB1. The study was designed to test whether signatures of past pathogen exposure could be identified by cataloging public T cell receptors. A separate validation cohort of 100 to 150 different subjects was used in addition to the roughly 670-subject first cohort. Donor age, sex, ethnicity and CMV serostatus were collected together with the repertoire data. In an earlier analysis of 500 to 650 of the donors, high-throughput TCR beta sequencing was used to judge whether each TCR beta V gene segment behaved as functional or pseudogenic. In the later analysis, no new phenotypic data were used to find candidate immune exposures; instead, reliance was placed on TCR beta sequences and their occurrence across donors.

CDR1 and CDR2, looked up from the germline V gene, are ENHRY and SYGVKD. Unmatched junction bases come to 3, with V trimmed by 3 bases and J by 3 bases. The CDR3 goes from the cysteine to the phenylalanine over 15 residues. Left in the record is the CDR3 DNA by itself, 45 bases read in frame from the first base. Of note for this clone: This receptor's antigen is unknown.

What the work shows at the level of the full study, not this receptor alone: In an earlier analysis of more than 450 of the donors, most TCR beta V segments were observed in productive rearrangements about 87% or about 30% of the time, broadly matching IMGT annotations. Sequencing depth was assumed to be roughly uniform across donors in the presence/absence analyses, though that assumption may not hold. A later analysis associated 16,951 TCR beta sequences with specific HLA alleles at a false discovery rate of 0.05. According to a later analysis, most CMV-associated TCR beta chains appeared to be HLA-restricted, and the HLA associations seemed to be driven largely by CMV exposure. When HLA alleles, especially DR and DQ, strongly co-occurred, TCR associations were difficult to assign to individual alleles. For the cohort, immune exposure information was limited to CMV serostatus. Because HLA typing was unavailable for some donors at each locus, only the typed subset was used in association tests. Because the 87-base-pair reads could not distinguish some IMGT-functional V segments, including TRBV6-2 and TRBV6-3, those segments were excluded. Most TCR sequences were observed very rarely across donors, whereas some public TCRs were present in many individuals. The study gave a list of under 200 TCR beta chains associated with cytomegalovirus. A later genetic analysis associated a missense DCLRE1C variant with V-gene and J-gene trimming of TCR beta chains, and an independent cohort replicated the association. A cluster of highly shared sequence variants was judged likely to be a technical artifact of the sequencing pipeline. The classifier was reported to diagnose cytomegalovirus status with high specificity and sensitivity in both the original and validation cohorts. In this cohort, only TCR beta chains were sequenced, and detectable features were limited by the absence of alpha or paired-chain data. In vitro tests confirmed that a few of the cytomegalovirus-associated TCR beta chains recognize cytomegalovirus antigens. In a later analysis, HLA-associated TCR beta chains were found to be more clonally expanded and to have lower generation probabilities than equally common non-associated chains. Compared with the approximately 600-donor mean, donors in an Asian-associated ancestry cluster had fewer N-insertions in productive TCRs, according to a later genetic analysis. Over 15 rarely observed V segments, including chromosome 9 orphons, were excluded from the earlier analysis of some 590 of the donors because counts were too low. Correlated functional status among segregating V segments might reflect linkage disequilibrium, but an unknown experimental factor could not be ruled out. In a later analysis, TCR association rates were found to vary across HLA loci, with the most associated TCRs seen for DRB1 alleles and the fewest for HLA-C alleles. The authors suggested that the approach could potentially be generalized to other disease states and immunological phenotypes. A further reported finding was that TCR beta sequences accurately predicted the HLA-A and HLA-B alleles for most subjects in the first cohort. According to a later analysis, parvovirus B19, influenza, CMV and Epstein-Barr virus appeared linked to several top co-occurrence clusters.

The cohort comprised approximately 700 healthy bone marrow donors. At the time of sampling, all cohort members were nominally healthy, though unrecorded immune exposures were likely present. The donor tested CMV seronegative, placing the donor among the 352 seronegative members of the cohort. Each donor provided a peripheral blood sample, and peripheral blood mononuclear cells were used for TCR beta sequencing. Genomic DNA extraction from the blood cell samples was performed with the Qiagen DNeasy Blood Extraction Kit. The library was built by means of the immunoSEQ multiplex PCR assay. The multiplex PCR relied on a mix of 60 forward primers for TCR Vbeta segments and 13 reverse primers for TCR Jbeta segments. Amplification of the CDR3 region of rearranged TCR beta genes was performed with a multiplex PCR assay on genomic DNA. Amplified TCR beta libraries were sequenced as 87-base-pair reads on the Illumina HiSeq System. In the paper's pipeline: A later analysis tallied around 80 million unique TCR beta chains across the roughly 610 repertoires, and 10 million to 11 million of those chains were shared by two or more donors. A nearest-neighbor algorithm error-corrected the raw reads and collapsed the reads into unique sequences, merging closely related sequences to remove PCR and sequencing errors. To assign V, D and J gene segments, CDR3 sequences were aligned to IMGT reference sequences. For a sequence to be retained, a match of at least six nucleotides was required to both a V gene segment and a J gene segment. A rearrangement counted as productive if the CDR3 had no stop codons and remained in frame with V and J, and every other rearrangement counted as non-productive. CDR3 was defined according to IMGT convention as the region running from the second conserved V-encoded cysteine to the conserved J-encoded phenylalanine. Sequences without an unambiguous match to a single V gene segment were excluded from the earlier analysis of over 500 of the donors. An earlier analysis of fewer than 750 of the donors called V segments functional above 56.7% productive rearrangements and segregating when the between-donor standard deviation exceeded 5%. A statistical classification framework was built for diagnosing cytomegalovirus status from the catalog of TCR beta chain sequences. V and J gene assignment, in a later analysis, came from comparing TCR nucleotide sequences with IMGT/GENE-DB human TR gene sequences. In a later analysis, CDR3 sequences and most-parsimonious VDJ recombination scenarios were assigned using the TCRdist pipeline. In a later analysis, each TCR beta chain was defined by its CDR3 amino acid sequence together with its V-gene family, and reads lacking a unique V-gene family were excluded. A later analysis removed 592 highly shared, low-generation-probability nucleotide sequences to deal with suspected cross-contamination and a sequencing artifact. In a later analysis, a clonal expansion index for each public chain was calculated from normalized within-repertoire ranks of inferred template counts. Generation probabilities in a later analysis came from a VDJ recombination model fitted to out-of-frame rearrangements, and those results were checked against IGoR. Hypergeometric tests were used in a later analysis to score TCR-TCR, TCR-HLA and TCR-CMV co-occurrence, with a repertoire-size bias correction applied to the TCR pairs. A later analysis estimated false discovery rates by permuting HLA or CMV assignments 20 times. A later analysis grouped co-occurring TCRs with DBSCAN, adding TCRdist sequence similarity when clustering within HLA-allele-positive subsets. For co-occurrence clustering, repertoires with fewer than 30,000 or more than 120,000 public chains were excluded, along with several repertoires with anomalous nucleotide sharing. This is the immuneACCESS table as TCRdb keeps it, with only in-frame sequences that have V and J called. A part of the clones is gone; compared with another copy, unresolved V genes explain less than half, and the rest is unexplained. The D gene and trimming were derived from the DNA, and the V and J assignments and clone size from that table. The sample's clone listing holds about 200,000 clones. The ten largest clonotypes hold around 0.74% of the sample.

The chain couples TRBV10-3 to TRBJ2-2; a stretch of 8 junction bases matches TRBD1. This clonotype was obtained from a boy between 10 and 17 years old in good health and CMV-seronegative. Specimen: PBMCs. In nucleotide form, the sequence is TGTGCCATCAGTGAAGGACAGGGTTACACCGGGGAGCTGTTTTTT. Translated, this gives CAISEGQGYTGELFF.